Here is one T cell receptor (beta chain) with its context. Looked up from germline, CDR1 is MNHNS and CDR2 is SASEGT. This CDR3 has 14 residues. The ends were cut back, 2 bases at V and 8 bases at J, with 15 bases in the middle. In the original workflow: Quantification of nucleated cells was approximated via reference gene primer amplification. Generated by immunoSEQ multiplex PCR, the TCRdb table keeps only in-frame clones and is missing some. V, J and clone size derive from that table, while D and trimming were established from the DNA sequence. This sample has roughly 290,000 clones; 80% to 90% occur once, and the top ten carry roughly 7.1%. This entry comes from a study of blood T cell repertoires in COVID-19. Across the whole study: The study drew acute and convalescent COVID-19 samples from the United States, Italy and Spain. Sources were T cells, B-cell-depleted T cells, or PBMCs; the material itself was cDNA or gDNA.

Source material: peripheral blood. The sequence was obtained from a woman aged 45-59 years who had recovered from COVID-19. This chain uses TRBV6-1 with TRBJ1-2; possible D gene TRBD1, 5 bases. CDR3 protein: CASSESLVGVGYTF. In nucleotides, the CDR3 is TGTGCCAGCAGTGAATCTCTAGTAGGGGTCGGCTACACCTTC.